These 26 T cell receptor beta chains were all obtained from the same sample, sequenced in a study of T cells after yellow fever vaccination. TCRdb reanalysed the 5' RACE reads using MiXCR and keeps one entry per CDR3 protein. The repertoire holds 450,000 to 650,000 distinct CDR3 sequences, with roughly 13% as singletons. Material: PBMCs, obtained on the day of the yellow fever booster vaccination. The source of these receptors is a man aged 25 to 40 who received the YFV17D yellow fever vaccine.

The chain couples TRBV20-1 to TRBJ2-3; D call uncertain. With 2 bases removed from V and 7 bases from J, the gap between germline ends came to 7 bases. There are 11 residues in the CDR3. Germline lookup yields CDR1 DFQATT and CDR2 SNEGSKA (reference sequence). The chain's CDR3 is CSARIANTQYF. For the CDR3, the DNA is TGCAGTGCTAGAATTGCAAATACGCAGTATTTT.

The chain links TRBV7-9 to TRBJ2-3; 7 bases align to TRBD2. Germline V gene sequence: CDR1 SEHNR, CDR2 FQNEAQ (reference sequence). V lost 6 bases and J lost 2; bases outside the gene matches: 11. The CDR3 runs to 16 residues. The CDR3 region is CASRSTGGSITDTQYF. The CDR3 DNA reads as TGTGCCAGCAGAAGCACCGGCGGGAGTATCACAGATACGCAGTATTTT.

The chain couples TRBV12-3 or TRBV12-4 to TRBJ2-4; 16 nucleotides agree with TRBD2. The CDR3 length is 20 residues. With 4 bases clipped from V and 0 bases from J, the junction kept 9 bases outside the gene matches. CDR3 region: CASSSRGLAGGPLAKNIQYF. The CDR3 coding sequence is TGTGCCAGCAGTTCCCGGGGACTAGCGGGAGGGCCTCTAGCCAAAAACATTCAGTACTTC.

The chain is built from TRBV4-2 and TRBJ2-1; D may be TRBD1 (5 bases). Germline V lookup: CDR1 LGHNA, CDR2 YNFKEQ. The CDR3 contains 14 residues. Deletions cut 0 bases from V and 6 bases from J, with 9 bases between. The CDR3 nucleotides are TGTGCCAGCAGCCAAGACCAGGGCTCCAATGAGCAGTTCTTC. The encoded protein is CASSQDQGSNEQFF.

The rearrangement uses TRBV20-1 and TRBJ2-5, with 7 bases identical to TRBD2. This CDR3 contains 12 residues. Trimming took 7 bases from V and 5 from J; bases not matched to a gene: 7. The germline gives CDR1 DFQATT, CDR2 SNEGSKA (reference sequence). CDR3 in DNA: TGCAGTGGATCAGGGCGGGAGGAGACCCAGTACTTC. As protein: CSGSGREETQYF.

This clonotype was detected many times. J is TRBJ2-7 and V is TRBV20-1; TRBD2 matches 10 bases. Trimming removed 6 bases from V and 1 base from J; junction bases left unmatched: 3. CDR1 and CDR2 (germline): DFQATT, SNEGSKA (reference sequence). CDR3 size: 13 residues. Here the CDR3 DNA reads TGCAGTGCACAACTAGCGGGGTCCTACGAGCAGTACTTC. It encodes CSAQLAGSYEQYF.

This clonotype showed up just a few times. The gene calls are TRBV18 and TRBJ2-7; 9 nucleotides match TRBD1. The germline CDR1 and CDR2 sequences are KGHSH and LQKENI. This CDR3 is 12 amino acids long. With 3 bases clipped from V and 11 bases from J, the junction kept 5 bases outside the gene matches. CDR3 protein: CASSPDRGWKYF. CDR3 coding DNA: TGTGCCAGCTCACCGGACAGGGGTTGGAAGTACTTC.

The table lists this clonotype with a few counts. The chain combines TRBV7-2 with TRBJ2-2; no reliable D call. V lost 7 bases and J 7 bases, leaving 10 bases between the germline ends. This CDR3 has 12 residues. Germline V gene lookup returns CDR1 SGHTA and CDR2 FQGNSA. DNA of the CDR3: TGTGCCAGCACCATCGATATCGGGGAGCTGTTTTTT. It yields the protein CASTIDIGELFF.

This clonotype was observed a handful of times. The chain joins TRBV19 to TRBJ2-7; the D gene is possibly TRBD2 (6 bases). Germline V CDR1 and CDR2: LNHDA, SQIVND (reference sequence). This CDR3 spans 14 amino acids. V lost 4 bases and J lost 2, with 12 bases in between. For the CDR3, the DNA is TGTGCCAGTAGTAACCCCGGGAGAACCTACGAGCAGTACTTC. It specifies CASSNPGRTYEQYF.

This rearrangement joins TRBV11-2 to TRBJ2-1, with D unresolved. Germline CDR1 reads SGHAT; CDR2 reads FQNNGV. This CDR3 region has 13 residues. V lost 1 base and J lost 10, with 11 bases in between. The CDR3 coding sequence is TGTGCCAGCAGCTTAGGACCAGCGTGGGAGCAGTTCTTC. Protein product: CASSLGPAWEQFF.

The V and J genes are TRBV20-1 and TRBJ1-6; D is uncertain. V gave up 4 bases and J gave up 7 bases, with 11 bases separating them. Looked up from germline, CDR1 is DFQATT and CDR2 is SNEGSKA (reference sequence). This CDR3 region has 13 residues. This CDR3 is CSAKDTTNSPLHF. CDR3 nucleotides: TGCAGTGCTAAAGACACCACCAATTCACCCCTCCACTTT.

V is TRBV6-2 or TRBV6-3 and J is TRBJ2-1; unclear D gene. This CDR3 region has 14 residues. Trimming left V 2 bases short and J 9 bases short, with 14 bases between. Germline V CDR1 and CDR2: MNHEY, SVGEGT. The CDR3 here is CASSYGASYREQFF. CDR3 sequence (DNA): TGTGCCAGCAGTTACGGAGCTTCTTATCGTGAGCAGTTCTTC.

V usage is TRBV20-1 and J usage is TRBJ2-1; the D gene is possibly TRBD2 (5 bases). Germline-derived CDR1 and CDR2 are DFQATT and SNEGSKA (reference sequence). The CDR3 extends over 13 amino acids. V was clipped by 3 bases and J by 4 bases, with 10 bases between them. CDR3 sequence reads: CSARETSYNEQFF. CDR3 nucleotide sequence: TGCAGTGCTAGGGAAACTAGTTACAATGAGCAGTTCTTC.

This clonotype showed up just a few times. The chain couples TRBV6-2 or TRBV6-3 to TRBJ2-4; TRBD2 matches at 9 bases. V shed 0 bases, J shed 8 bases, and the junction held 8 bases outside the gene matches. Germline V lookup: CDR1 MNHEY, CDR2 SVGEGT. The CDR3 is 16 amino acids. DNA for the CDR3: TGTGCCAGCAGTTACTCTAGCGGGAGTTTTAGTGACATTCAGTACTTC. Translated, it gives CASSYSSGSFSDIQYF.

The chain uses TRBV5-6 and TRBJ2-1, with D unresolved. The CDR3 covers 14 residues. The germline V and J ends were trimmed by 4 bases and 2 bases, with 10 bases remaining between them. Per germline, CDR1 SGHDT and CDR2 YYEEEE. In nucleotides, the CDR3 is TGTGCCAGCAGCCCGACGCTAACCTACAATGAGCAGTTCTTC. Translated: CASSPTLTYNEQFF.

This clonotype was detected a few times. This chain uses TRBV2 with TRBJ1-1; D not certain. The V gene lost 5 bases and the J gene lost 4 bases, with 5 bases spanning the gap. CDR1 SNHLY and CDR2 FYNNEI come from the germline V gene. The CDR3 sequence is 11 residues long. For the CDR3, the DNA is TGTGCCAGCAGTATCAGCACTGAAGCTTTCTTT. Translation: CASSISTEAFF.

This clonotype was detected a few times. The chain links TRBV12-3 or TRBV12-4 to TRBJ2-1; 13 positions match TRBD2. CDR3 length: 15 residues. J lost 10 bases, V lost 4 bases, and 7 bases had no gene match. The CDR3 spells CASSSGLAGVREQFF. In nucleotides, the CDR3 is TGTGCCAGCAGTTCTGGACTAGCGGGAGTGAGAGAGCAGTTCTTC.

This clonotype was counted a few times. The chain has TRBV15 and TRBJ2-4; unclear D gene. Germline-derived CDR1 and CDR2 are LNHNV and YYDKDF (reference sequence). The CDR3 totals 14 residues. V dropped 0 bases and J dropped 6 bases, with 9 bases sitting between them. The CDR3 DNA reads TGTGCCACCAGCAGAGATCGGCAGTTAAACATTCAGTACTTC. Translating it yields CATSRDRQLNIQYF.

V and J are TRBV10-3 and TRBJ2-7, with D maybe TRBD2 (5 bases). There are 14 residues in the CDR3. Trimming pared 3 bases from V and 4 bases from J, leaving 13 bases between. Looked up from germline, CDR1 is ENHRY and CDR2 is SYGVKD. DNA for the CDR3: TGTGCCATCAGTGACGAGCGGCGTACATACGAGCAGTACTTC. Its protein product is CAISDERRTYEQYF.

This clonotype was picked up a small number of times. The chain couples TRBV10-3 to TRBJ1-2, with no clear D. This CDR3 has 13 amino acids. CDR1 is ENHRY, CDR2 SYGVKD, per germline. Trimming stripped 4 bases from V and 3 bases from J, with 9 bases between. Here the CDR3 reads CAISADPDYGYTF. CDR3 bases: TGTGCCATCAGTGCTGACCCGGACTATGGCTACACCTTC.

CDR3 in amino acids: CASSLNSVGEAFF. The DNA for the CDR3 is TGCGCCAGCAGCTTGAATTCCGTGGGTGAAGCTTTCTTT. The chain combines TRBV5-1 with TRBJ1-1; unclear D gene. Looked up from germline, CDR1 is SGHRS and CDR2 is YFSETQ. Trimming left V 1 base short and J 7 bases short, with 11 bases between. The CDR3 has 13 residues.

The chain employs TRBV9 and TRBJ2-1; no definite D call. With 3 bases removed from V and 6 bases from J, the gap between germline ends came to 25 bases. The CDR3 has 18 residues. Germline-derived CDR1 and CDR2 are SGDLS and YYNGEE. CDR3: CASSGGGSAPDPGNEQFF. The CDR3 region has the DNA TGTGCCAGCAGCGGCGGTGGGTCGGCTCCGGACCCCGGCAATGAGCAGTTCTTC.

A few counts support this clonotype. The chain is built from TRBV7-2 and TRBJ2-3; possibly TRBD2 for D (5 bases). Trimming took 2 bases from V and 2 from J, leaving 11 bases between them. This CDR3 has 15 amino acids. From germline, CDR1 is SGHTA and CDR2 FQGNSA. CDR3 sequence: CASSLRPGDTDTQYF. The CDR3 bases are TGTGCCAGCAGCTTACGGCCCGGGGACACAGATACGCAGTATTTT. The entire variable domain, with the rest obtained from reference TRBV7-2 and TRBJ2-3, is as follows: GAGVSQSPSNKVTEKGKDVELRCDPISGHTALYWYRQSLGQGLEFLIYFQGNSAPDKSGLPSDRFSAERTGGSVSTLTIQRTQQEDSAVYLCASSLRPGDTDTQYFGPGTRLTVL.

The chain has TRBV6-4 and TRBJ2-1; D is unclear. Trimming took off 2 bases at V and 3 bases at J, with 5 bases between the two ends. Germline assignment: CDR1 MRHNA and CDR2 SNTAGT. This CDR3 has 13 amino acids. CDR3 amino acids: CASSDGDYNEQFF. The CDR3 DNA follows: TGTGCCAGCAGTGACGGGGACTACAATGAGCAGTTCTTC.

This rearrangement joins TRBV6-5 to TRBJ2-7, with a tentative D call TRBD2 (6 bases). Germline lookup yields CDR1 MNHEY and CDR2 SVGAGI. The CDR3 runs 14 residues. V gave up 4 bases and J gave up 1 base, with 11 bases separating them. CDR3 nucleotide sequence: TGTGCCAGCAGTTCGCACGGACTATCCTACGAGCAGTACTTC. Its translation: CASSSHGLSYEQYF.

The chain combines TRBV7-2 with TRBJ2-4; D remains unclear. CDR1 SGHTA and CDR2 FQGNSA come from the germline V gene. The V end lost 1 base, the J end lost 2 bases, and 6 bases lay between the germline ends. The CDR3 contains 14 residues. The DNA of the CDR3 is TGTGCCAGCAGCTTAGGGGTCTCCAAAAACATTCAGTACTTC. Its translation: CASSLGVSKNIQYF.